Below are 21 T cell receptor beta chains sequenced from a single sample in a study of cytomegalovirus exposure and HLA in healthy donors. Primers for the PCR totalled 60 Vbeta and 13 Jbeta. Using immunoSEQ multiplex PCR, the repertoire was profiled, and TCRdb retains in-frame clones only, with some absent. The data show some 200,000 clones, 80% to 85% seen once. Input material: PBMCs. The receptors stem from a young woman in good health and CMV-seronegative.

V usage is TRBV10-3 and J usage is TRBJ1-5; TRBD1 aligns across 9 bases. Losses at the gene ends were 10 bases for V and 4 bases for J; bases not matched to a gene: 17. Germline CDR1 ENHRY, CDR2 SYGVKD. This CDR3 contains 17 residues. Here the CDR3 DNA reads TGTGCCACCCAAAACGAACAGTGGGACAGGGATAATCAGCCCCAGCATTTT. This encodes CATQNEQWDRDNQPQHF.

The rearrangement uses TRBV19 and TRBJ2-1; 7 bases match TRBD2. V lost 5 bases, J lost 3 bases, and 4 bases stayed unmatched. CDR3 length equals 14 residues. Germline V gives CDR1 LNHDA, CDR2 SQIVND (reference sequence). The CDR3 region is CASSAGVGYNEQFF. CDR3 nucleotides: TGTGCCAGTAGTGCGGGAGTTGGCTACAATGAGCAGTTCTTC.

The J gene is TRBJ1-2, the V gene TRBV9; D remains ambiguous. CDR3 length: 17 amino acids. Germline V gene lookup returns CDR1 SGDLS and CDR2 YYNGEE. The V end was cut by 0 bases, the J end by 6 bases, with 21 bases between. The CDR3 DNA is TGTGCCAGCAGCGTAGGGTTTGGTACACCATCCCGGGATGGCTACACCTTC. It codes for CASSVGFGTPSRDGYTF.

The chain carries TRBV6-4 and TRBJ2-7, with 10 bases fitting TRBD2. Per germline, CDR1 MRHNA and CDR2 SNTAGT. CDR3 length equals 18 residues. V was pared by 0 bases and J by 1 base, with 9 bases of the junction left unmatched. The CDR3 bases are TGTGCCAGCAGTGACTCGACTCTAGCGGGAGAGCCATCCTACGAGCAGTACGTC. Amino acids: CASSDSTLAGEPSYEQYV.

The CDR3 DNA reads TGTGCCAGCAGTAGCCGTGGAGGGGACACAGATACGCAGTATTTT. The encoded protein is CASSSRGGDTDTQYF. The V gene is TRBV6-5, the J gene TRBJ2-3; the D gene is possibly TRBD2 (6 bases). Deletions cut 5 bases from V and 2 bases from J, with 14 bases between. Germline values: CDR1 MNHEY, CDR2 SVGAGI. The CDR3 consists of 15 residues.

Written as DNA, the CDR3 is TGTGCCAGCAGCTTTGGGACAACCAACACCGGGGAGCTGTTTTTT. This sequence encodes CASSFGTTNTGELFF. The genes are TRBV5-7 and TRBJ2-2; D is perhaps TRBD1 (6 bases). TRBV5-7 is known as an ORF, though its function is uncertain. Trimming shortened V by 2 bases and J by 2 bases, and 10 bases separated the two germline ends. The CDR3 is made up of 15 amino acids.

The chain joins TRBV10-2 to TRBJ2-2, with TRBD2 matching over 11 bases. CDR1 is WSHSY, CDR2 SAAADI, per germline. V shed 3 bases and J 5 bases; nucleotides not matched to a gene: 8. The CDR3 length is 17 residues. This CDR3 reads CASSDSSGRARTGELFF. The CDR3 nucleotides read TGCGCCAGCAGTGATAGTAGCGGGAGGGCCCGTACCGGGGAGCTGTTTTTT.

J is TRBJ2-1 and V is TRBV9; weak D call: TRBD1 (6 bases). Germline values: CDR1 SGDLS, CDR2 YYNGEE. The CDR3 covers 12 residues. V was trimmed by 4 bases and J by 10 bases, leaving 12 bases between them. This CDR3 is CASSKQGTEQFF. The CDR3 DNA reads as TGTGCCAGCAGCAAACAGGGTACGGAGCAGTTCTTC.

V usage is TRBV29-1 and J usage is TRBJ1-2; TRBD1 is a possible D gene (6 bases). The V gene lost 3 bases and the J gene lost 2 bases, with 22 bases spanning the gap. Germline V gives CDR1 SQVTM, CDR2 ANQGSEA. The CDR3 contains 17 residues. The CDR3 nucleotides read TGCAGCGTTGACGCCTTACAGGGATCTTCGACCAACTATGGCTACACCTTC. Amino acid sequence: CSVDALQGSSTNYGYTF.

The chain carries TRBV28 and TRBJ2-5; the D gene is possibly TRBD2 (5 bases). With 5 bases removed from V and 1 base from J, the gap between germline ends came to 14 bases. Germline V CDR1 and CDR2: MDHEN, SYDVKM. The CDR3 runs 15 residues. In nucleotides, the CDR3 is TGTGCCAGCAGTCCAGAAAGCGGAGCCCAAGAGACCCAGTACTTC. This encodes CASSPESGAQETQYF.

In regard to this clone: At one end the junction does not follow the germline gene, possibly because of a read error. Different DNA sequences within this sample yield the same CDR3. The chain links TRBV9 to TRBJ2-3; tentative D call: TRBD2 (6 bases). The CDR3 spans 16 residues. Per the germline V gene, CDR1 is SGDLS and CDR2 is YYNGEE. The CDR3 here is CASSSQRDLGTDTQYF. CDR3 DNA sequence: TGCGCCAGCAGCTCCCAAAGGGACTTGGGCACAGATACGCAGTATTTT.

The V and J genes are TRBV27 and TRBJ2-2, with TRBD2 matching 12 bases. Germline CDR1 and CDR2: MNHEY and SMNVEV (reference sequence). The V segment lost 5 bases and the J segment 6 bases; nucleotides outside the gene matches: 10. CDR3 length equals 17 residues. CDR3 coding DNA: TGTGCCAGCAGTCTAGCCGAAAGACTAGCGGGAGCCGGGGAGCTGTTTTTT. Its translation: CASSLAERLAGAGELFF.

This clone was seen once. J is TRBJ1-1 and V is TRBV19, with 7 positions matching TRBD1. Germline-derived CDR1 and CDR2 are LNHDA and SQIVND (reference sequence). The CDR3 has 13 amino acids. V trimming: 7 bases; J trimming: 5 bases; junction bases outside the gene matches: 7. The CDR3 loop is CASNNRGRTEAFF. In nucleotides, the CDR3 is TGTGCCAGTAACAACAGGGGACGGACTGAAGCTTTCTTT.

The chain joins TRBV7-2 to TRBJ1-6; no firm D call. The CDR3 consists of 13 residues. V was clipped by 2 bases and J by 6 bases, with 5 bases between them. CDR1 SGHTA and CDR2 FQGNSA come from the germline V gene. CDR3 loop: CASSLNTNSPLHF. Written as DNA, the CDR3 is TGTGCCAGCAGCTTAAACACTAATTCACCCCTCCACTTT.

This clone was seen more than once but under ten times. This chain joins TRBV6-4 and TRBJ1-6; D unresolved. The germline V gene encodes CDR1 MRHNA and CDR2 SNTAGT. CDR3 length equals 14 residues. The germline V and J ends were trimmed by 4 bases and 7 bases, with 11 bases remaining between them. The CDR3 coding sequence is TGTGCCAGCAGTGTCTCCCCGGGGAATTCACCCCTCCACTTT. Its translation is CASSVSPGNSPLHF.

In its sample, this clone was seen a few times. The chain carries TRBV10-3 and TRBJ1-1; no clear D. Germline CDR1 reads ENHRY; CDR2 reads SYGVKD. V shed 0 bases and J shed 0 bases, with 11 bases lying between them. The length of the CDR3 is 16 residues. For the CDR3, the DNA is TGTGCCATCAGTGAGTCGGGTGGCAGCGTGAACACTGAAGCTTTCTTT. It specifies CAISESGGSVNTEAFF.

The CDR3 DNA follows: TGTGCCAGCAGCACTACCGGGATGAACACCGGGGAGCTGTTTTTT. It codes for CASSTTGMNTGELFF. The chain joins TRBV6-6 to TRBJ2-2, with a possible D match to TRBD2 (5 bases). This CDR3 is 15 amino acids long. V was trimmed by 6 bases and J by 1 base, leaving 12 bases between them. Germline V gene sequence: CDR1 MNHNY, CDR2 SVGAGI (reference sequence).

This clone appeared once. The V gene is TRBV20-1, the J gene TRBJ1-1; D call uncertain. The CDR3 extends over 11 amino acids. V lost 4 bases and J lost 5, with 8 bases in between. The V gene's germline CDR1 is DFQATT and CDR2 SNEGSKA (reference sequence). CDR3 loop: CSAITGTEAFF. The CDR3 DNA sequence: TGCAGTGCTATTACGGGGACTGAAGCTTTCTTT.

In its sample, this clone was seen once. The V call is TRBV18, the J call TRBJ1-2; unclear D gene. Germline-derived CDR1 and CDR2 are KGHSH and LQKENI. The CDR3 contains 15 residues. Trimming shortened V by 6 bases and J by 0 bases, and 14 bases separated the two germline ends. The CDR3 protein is CASSPGNPPNYGYTF. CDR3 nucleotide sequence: TGTGCCAGCTCCCCGGGGAATCCCCCTAACTATGGCTACACCTTC. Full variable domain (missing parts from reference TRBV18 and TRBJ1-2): NAGVMQNPRHLVRRRGQEARLRCSPMKGHSHVYWYRQLPEEGLKFMVYLQKENIIDESGMPKERFSAEFPKEGPSILRIQQVVRGDSAAYFCASSPGNPPNYGYTFGSGTRLTVV.

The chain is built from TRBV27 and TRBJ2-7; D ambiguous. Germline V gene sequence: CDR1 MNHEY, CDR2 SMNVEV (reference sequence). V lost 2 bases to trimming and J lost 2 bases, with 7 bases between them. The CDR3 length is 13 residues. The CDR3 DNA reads TGTGCCAGCAGTTTAGGCGGTACCTACGAGCAGTACTTC. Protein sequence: CASSLGGTYEQYF.

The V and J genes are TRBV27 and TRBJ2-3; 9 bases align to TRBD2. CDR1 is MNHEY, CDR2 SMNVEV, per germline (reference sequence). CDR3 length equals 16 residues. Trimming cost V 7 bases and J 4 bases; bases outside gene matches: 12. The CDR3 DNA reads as TGTGCCAGCACCCCCTTTGGGACTAGCTCCTCAGATACGCAGTATTTT. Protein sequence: CASTPFGTSSSDTQYF.